These T cell receptor beta chains were read from a single sample in a study of beta chain features in type 1 diabetes. Clones were read by immunoSEQ multiplex PCR, and TCRdb kept only the in-frame ones, dropping some. The table shows roughly 610,000 clones, with around 15% occurring only once. The specimen was naive CD4+ T cells from blood. Every receptor here comes from a man between 18 and 29 years old in good health. CDR3s include the opening cysteine and the closing phenylalanine or tryptophan. The D gene is left open where the match is weak. For some rows the clone size is stated as once, few or many, or as a class when expanded; others skip it.

abundance: .; j_gene: TRBJ1-2; d_gene: .; v_gene: TRBV19; len: 14; CDR3nt: TGTGCCAGTAGTATCTCAGGCGCCCACTATGGCTACACCTTC; CDR3aa: CASSISGAHYGYTF
abundance: few; j_gene: TRBJ2-7; d_gene: TRBD2; v_gene: TRBV9; len: 14; CDR3nt: TGTGCCAGCAGCGTGACTAGCGGGAGTCACGAGCAGTACTTC; CDR3aa: CASSVTSGSHEQYF
abundance: .; j_gene: TRBJ1-2; d_gene: .; v_gene: TRBV9; len: 15; CDR3nt: TGTGCCAGCAGCGTAGCTGGGGCAGGCCTCTATGGCTACACCTTC; CDR3aa: CASSVAGAGLYGYTF
abundance: .; j_gene: TRBJ2-7; d_gene: TRBD2; v_gene: TRBV4-2; len: 14; CDR3nt: TGTGCCAGCAGCCAAGTCCCTAGCGGGGGAGAAAAGTACTTC; CDR3aa: CASSQVPSGGEKYF
abundance: .; j_gene: TRBJ2-7; d_gene: TRBD2; v_gene: TRBV5-4; len: 16; CDR3nt: TGTGCCAGCAGCTCCAAGACTAGCGGGAGGAACGCCGAGCAGTACTTC; CDR3aa: CASSSKTSGRNAEQYF
abundance: .; j_gene: TRBJ2-5; d_gene: .; v_gene: TRBV7-9; len: 13; CDR3nt: TGTGCCAGCGAACTAGGAGGTGGGGAGACCCAGTACTTC; CDR3aa: CASELGGGETQYF
abundance: .; j_gene: TRBJ1-2; d_gene: .; v_gene: TRBV27; len: 13; CDR3nt: TGTGCCAGCAGTTTTGGGGGAGCCTATGGCTACACCTTC; CDR3aa: CASSFGGAYGYTF
abundance: few; j_gene: TRBJ1-2; d_gene: TRBD1; v_gene: TRBV29-1; len: 13; CDR3nt: TGCAGCGTTGAGCCCGGACAGGGGAGTGGCTACACCTTC; CDR3aa: CSVEPGQGSGYTF
abundance: .; j_gene: TRBJ1-2; d_gene: .; v_gene: TRBV6-4; len: 12; CDR3nt: TGTGCCAGCAGTGACTCAACGGGCGGAAGGACCTTC; CDR3aa: CASSDSTGGRTF
abundance: many; j_gene: TRBJ2-1; d_gene: .; v_gene: TRBV16; len: 14; CDR3nt: TGTGCCAGCACACAAGAATCAGGGAACAATGAGCAGTTCTTC; CDR3aa: CASTQESGNNEQFF
abundance: few; j_gene: TRBJ1-6; d_gene: .; v_gene: TRBV4-1; len: 14; CDR3nt: TGCGCCAGCAGCCAAGATCACCGGCCATCACCCCTCCACTTT; CDR3aa: CASSQDHRPSPLHF
abundance: .; j_gene: TRBJ2-7; d_gene: TRBD2; v_gene: TRBV6-5; len: 13; CDR3nt: TGTGCCAGCAGTGAGCGGGAGGAGTACGAGCAGTACTTC; CDR3aa: CASSEREEYEQYF
abundance: .; j_gene: TRBJ2-3; d_gene: .; v_gene: TRBV27; len: 16; CDR3nt: TGTGCCAGCAGTCCCTACAGGGACACTACCACAGATACGCAGTATTTT; CDR3aa: CASSPYRDTTTDTQYF
abundance: .; j_gene: TRBJ2-2; d_gene: TRBD2; v_gene: TRBV19; len: 15; CDR3nt: TGTGCCAGTAGTATAGCGGGAGGGACATCCGGGGAGCTGTTTTTT; CDR3aa: CASSIAGGTSGELFF
abundance: .; j_gene: TRBJ1-2; d_gene: .; v_gene: TRBV30; len: 13; CDR3nt: TGTGCCTGGAGTGCCGACGGGTTCTCTGGCTACACCTTC; CDR3aa: CAWSADGFSGYTF
abundance: few; j_gene: TRBJ2-1; d_gene: .; v_gene: TRBV30; len: 15; CDR3nt: TGTGCCTGGAGTGCCTTCCTCCCCCGATCCAATGAGCAGTTCTTC; CDR3aa: CAWSAFLPRSNEQFF
abundance: few; j_gene: TRBJ2-7; d_gene: TRBD1; v_gene: TRBV18; len: 18; CDR3nt: TGTGCCAGCTCACCACCGCGGCAGGGGGCCGATCCAGTCTACGAGCAGTACTTC; CDR3aa: CASSPPRQGADPVYEQYF
abundance: few; j_gene: TRBJ2-6; d_gene: .; v_gene: TRBV6-5; len: 13; CDR3nt: TGTGCCAGCAGGAGGGCTGGGGCCAACGTCCTGACTTTC; CDR3aa: CASRRAGANVLTF